A single T cell receptor beta chain is shown here with its context. Its cognate antigen is unknown. In the same sample, other DNA sequences code for this CDR3. Profiled with immunoSEQ multiplex PCR; TCRdb holds only in-frame clones, not every one. The data show about 55,000 clones, with roughly 70% seen just once and about a sixth held by the top ten. The data belong to a study of vaccination effects on CD4 cells after COVID-19. The overall study: Participants each got two BNT162b2 or mRNA-1273 vaccine doses. Overall study findings and caveats: Clones induced by infection and by vaccine showed marked clonal contraction late after vaccination.

V lost 0 bases, J lost 2 bases, and 5 bases lay in between. Germline CDR1 is SGDLS and CDR2 is YYNGEE. The CDR3 loop spans 13 amino acids. Expansion of antigen-specific CD4+ T cells with viral peptide pools was carried out by the ViraFEST assay before sequencing. Isolation of CD4+ T cells took place after less than twelve days of culture. Absence of prior SARS-CoV-2 infection characterized the vaccine recipients, who showed negative nucleocapsid antibodies. A few million PBMC were seeded per well and grown in the presence of about 10 IU/ml IL-2 and around 10 ug/ml peptides. Half the medium was replaced with IL-2 medium on days 3 and 7.

The chain employs TRBV9 and TRBJ2-5, with D hard to call. This TCR was sampled from a human donor who received a COVID-19 vaccine. The input for sequencing was CD4+ T cells from PBMCs cultured with SARS-CoV-2 spike peptides, taken before COVID-19 vaccination. DNA for the CDR3: TGTGCCAGCAGCGTAGGGGTACAAGAGACCCAGTACTTC. Translating it yields CASSVGVQETQYF.